This T cell receptor beta chain was sequenced for a study of blood T cell repertoires in COVID-19. Repertoires were generated with immunoSEQ multiplex PCR, while TCRdb's copy carries only in-frame clones and drops some. Among about 71,000 clones listed, around 91% were seen once. Germline assignment: CDR1 SGHAT and CDR2 FQNNGV. The junction had 12 bases not matched to a gene; V was cut back by 0 bases and J by 8 bases. The CDR3 consists of 19 residues. Sample: peripheral blood. The chain joins TRBV11-2 to TRBJ2-1; 14 bases are shared with TRBD2. The TCR was taken from a man aged 45-65 years with acute or convalescent COVID-19. The CDR3 DNA follows: TGTGCCAGCAGCTTAGATTCGTACGGCGGGACTAGCGGGAGAGATGAGCAGTTCTTC. It specifies CASSLDSYGGTSGRDEQFF.